This T cell receptor beta chain was documented in a study of blood T cell repertoires in COVID-19. J gave up 4 bases and V 5 bases, and 7 bases lay outside the gene matches. The germline V gene has CDR1 SGHTA and CDR2 FQGNSA. The CDR3 has 14 residues. This table comes from immunoSEQ multiplex PCR, and its TCRdb copy is limited to in-frame clones, with some not included. The sample includes some 39,000 clones, more than 80% of them seen just once. The rearrangement joins TRBV7-2 to TRBJ1-2, with 7 bases matching TRBD1. Sequencing was carried out using peripheral blood. The receptor was isolated from a man in his fifties or sixties with acute or convalescent COVID-19. The CDR3: CASSVTGTVYGYTF. CDR3 nucleotides: TGTGCCAGCAGCGTTACCGGGACAGTCTATGGCTACACCTTC.